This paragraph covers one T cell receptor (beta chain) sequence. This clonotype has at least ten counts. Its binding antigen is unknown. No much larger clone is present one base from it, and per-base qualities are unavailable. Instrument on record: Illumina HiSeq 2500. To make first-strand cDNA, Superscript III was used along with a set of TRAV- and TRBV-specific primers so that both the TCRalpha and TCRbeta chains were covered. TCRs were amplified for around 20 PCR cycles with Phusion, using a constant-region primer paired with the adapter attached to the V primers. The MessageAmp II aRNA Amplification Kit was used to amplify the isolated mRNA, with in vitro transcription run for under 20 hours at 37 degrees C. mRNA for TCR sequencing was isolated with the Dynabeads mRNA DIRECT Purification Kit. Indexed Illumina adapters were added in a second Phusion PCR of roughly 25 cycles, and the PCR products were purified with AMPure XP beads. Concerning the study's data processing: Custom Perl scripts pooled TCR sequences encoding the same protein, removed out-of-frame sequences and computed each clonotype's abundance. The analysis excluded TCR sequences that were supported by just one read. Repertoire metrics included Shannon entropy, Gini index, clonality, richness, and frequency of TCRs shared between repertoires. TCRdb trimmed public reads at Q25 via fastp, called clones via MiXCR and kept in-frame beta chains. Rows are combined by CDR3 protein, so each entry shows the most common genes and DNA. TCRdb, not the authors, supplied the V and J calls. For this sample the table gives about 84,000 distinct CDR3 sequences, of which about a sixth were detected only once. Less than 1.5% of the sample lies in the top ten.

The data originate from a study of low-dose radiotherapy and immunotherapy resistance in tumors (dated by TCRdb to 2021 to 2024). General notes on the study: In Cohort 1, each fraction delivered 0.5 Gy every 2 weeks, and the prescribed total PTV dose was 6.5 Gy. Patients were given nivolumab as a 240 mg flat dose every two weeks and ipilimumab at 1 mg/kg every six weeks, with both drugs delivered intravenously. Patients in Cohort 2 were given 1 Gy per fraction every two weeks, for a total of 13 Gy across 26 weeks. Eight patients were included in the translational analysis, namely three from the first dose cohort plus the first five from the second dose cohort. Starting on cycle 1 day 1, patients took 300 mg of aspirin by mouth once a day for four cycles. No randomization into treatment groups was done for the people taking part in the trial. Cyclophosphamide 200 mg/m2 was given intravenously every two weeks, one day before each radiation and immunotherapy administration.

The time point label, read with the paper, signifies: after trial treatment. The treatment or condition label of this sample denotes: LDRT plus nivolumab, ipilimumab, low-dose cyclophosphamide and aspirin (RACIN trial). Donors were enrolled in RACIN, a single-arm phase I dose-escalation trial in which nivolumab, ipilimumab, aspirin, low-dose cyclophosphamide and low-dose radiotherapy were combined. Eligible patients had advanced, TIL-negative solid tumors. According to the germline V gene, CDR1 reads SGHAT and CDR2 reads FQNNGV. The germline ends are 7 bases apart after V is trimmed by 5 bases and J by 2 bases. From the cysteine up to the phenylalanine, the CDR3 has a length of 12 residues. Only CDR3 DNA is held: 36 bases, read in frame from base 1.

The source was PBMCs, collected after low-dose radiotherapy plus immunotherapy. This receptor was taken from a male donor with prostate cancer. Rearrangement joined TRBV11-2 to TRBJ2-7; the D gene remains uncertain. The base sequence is TGTGCCAGCAGCAACGTCGCCTACGAGCAGTACTTC. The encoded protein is CASSNVAYEQYF.